This TCR beta chain came from a study of cytomegalovirus exposure and HLA in healthy donors. Vbeta (60) and Jbeta (13) primers were used in the PCR. Libraries were prepared by immunoSEQ multiplex PCR; TCRdb keeps only in-frame clonotypes and omits some of them. This sample carries 55,000 to 75,000 clones, around 75% of them seen once, and the ten largest clones take just under 7.5%. The V end lost 8 bases, the J end lost 5 bases, and 13 bases lay between the germline ends. CDR3 length equals 13 residues. Germline V CDR1 and CDR2: MDHEN, SYDVKM. The rearrangement joins TRBV28 to TRBJ1-5, with D tentatively TRBD1 (6 bases). The sequencing input was PBMCs. The clonotype originates from a woman aged 25 to 39 in good health and CMV-seropositive. In DNA form, the CDR3 reads TGTGCCAGCGACGACAGGCTTGATCAGCCCCAGCATTTT. This sequence encodes CASDDRLDQPQHF.